The 32 T cell receptor beta chains below were found in one sample sequenced in a study of shared clonotypes between healthy human individuals. This table comes from immunoSEQ multiplex PCR, and its TCRdb copy is limited to in-frame clones, with some not included. The sample lists more than 400,000 clones; about 96% were seen once. The sample was naive CD4+ T cells sorted from blood. Indicated subset: CD45RA+ positively selected. These receptors came from a woman in her twenties or thirties in good health.

The chain combines TRBV5-1 with TRBJ2-6; D is ambiguous. CDR3 length equals 16 residues. Trimming removed 0 bases from V and 0 bases from J, with 7 bases in between. Germline CDR1 reads SGHRS; CDR2 reads YFSETQ. CDR3 coding DNA: TGCGCCAGCAGCTTGGGTTGGTTCTCTGGGGCCAACGTCCTGACTTTC. Its protein is CASSLGWFSGANVLTF.

The chain has TRBV7-3 and TRBJ1-1; TRBD1 is a possible D gene (5 bases). CDR1 and CDR2 from the germline V gene are SGHTA and FQGTGA. The CDR3 sequence is 14 residues long. V lost 4 bases to trimming and J lost 1 base, with 10 bases between them. The CDR3, as DNA: TGTGCCAGCAGCTGGGGACCTAAGAACACTGAAGCTTTCTTT. It yields the protein CASSWGPKNTEAFF.

The V gene is TRBV10-2, the J gene TRBJ2-7; D is unresolved. This CDR3 has 16 residues. Germline CDR1 WSHSY, CDR2 SAAADI. Trimming took off 0 bases at V and 6 bases at J, with 18 bases between the two ends. The CDR3 sequence: CASSESPTAIDGEQYF. CDR3 sequence (DNA): TGCGCCAGCAGTGAGTCCCCAACAGCGATTGACGGCGAGCAGTACTTC.

The chain couples TRBV2 to TRBJ2-1; D is undetermined. V was shortened by 7 bases and J by 0 bases, with 16 bases between the two germline ends. The germline CDR1 and CDR2 sequences are SNHLY and FYNNEI. The CDR3 spans 16 residues. The CDR3 region is CASTELDQSSYNEQFF. In DNA, the CDR3 is TGTGCCAGCACGGAATTAGACCAGTCCTCCTACAATGAGCAGTTCTTC.

The chain links TRBV29-1 to TRBJ1-2; TRBD1 matches 9 bases. The V segment lost 6 bases and the J segment 5 bases; nucleotides outside the gene matches: 10. The germline V gene encodes CDR1 SQVTM and CDR2 ANQGSEA. The CDR3 spans 14 residues. The CDR3 spells CSVWDRELVYGYTF. CDR3 nucleotides: TGCAGCGTCTGGGACAGGGAACTAGTGTATGGCTACACCTTC.

V is TRBV6-5 and J is TRBJ1-3; D gene ambiguous. The length of the CDR3 is 13 residues. Germline V gene sequence: CDR1 MNHEY, CDR2 SVGAGI. Trimming pared 5 bases from V and 0 bases from J, leaving 5 bases between. CDR3 protein: CASSDASGNTIYF. The CDR3 DNA reads TGTGCCAGCAGTGATGCCTCTGGAAACACCATATATTTT.

This chain uses TRBV15 with TRBJ2-7, with D possibly TRBD1 on 6 matching bases. The ends were cut back, 4 bases at V and 3 bases at J, with 13 bases in the middle. CDR3 length equals 14 residues. CDR1 LNHNV and CDR2 YYDKDF come from the germline V gene (reference sequence). The chain's CDR3 is CATSTQGEYYEQYF. The CDR3 coding sequence is TGTGCCACCAGCACACAGGGCGAATACTACGAGCAGTACTTC.

The chain uses TRBV2 and TRBJ2-3, with 7 bases identical to TRBD2. Germline V gene sequence: CDR1 SNHLY, CDR2 FYNNEI. The length of the CDR3 is 14 residues. The V gene end was trimmed by 6 bases and the J gene end by 5 bases; junction bases not matched to a gene: 8. DNA of the CDR3: TGTGCCAGCAGAAGGCGGGAGTATCGAGATACGCAGTATTTT. Translated, it gives CASRRREYRDTQYF.

This rearrangement joins TRBV2 to TRBJ2-1; the match to TRBD2 covers 9 bases. This CDR3 has 16 amino acids. The germline gives CDR1 SNHLY, CDR2 FYNNEI. The V segment lost 6 bases and the J segment 4 bases; nucleotides outside the gene matches: 10. The CDR3 here is CASSLMELAGYNEQFF. The CDR3 DNA is TGTGCCAGCAGCCTAATGGAACTAGCGGGTTACAATGAGCAGTTCTTC. Looking up the rest from reference TRBV2 and TRBJ2-1 gives the full variable domain: EPEVTQTPSHQVTQMGQEVILRCVPISNHLYFYWYRQILGQKVEFLVSFYNNEISEKSEIFDDQFSVERPDGSNFTLKIRSTKLEDSAMYFCASSLMELAGYNEQFFGPGTRLTVL.

This chain connects TRBV29-1 to TRBJ2-6; 8 bases line up with TRBD1. V shed 6 bases, J shed 4 bases, and the junction held 8 bases outside the gene matches. Germline V gene data show CDR1 as SQVTM and CDR2 as ANQGSEA. This CDR3 region has 15 residues. Here the CDR3 reads CSVITGGSGANVLTF. DNA of the CDR3: TGCAGCGTAATTACAGGGGGATCCGGGGCCAACGTCCTGACTTTC.

V and J are TRBV7-2 and TRBJ2-3; D possibly corresponds to TRBD2 (5 bases). V lost 4 bases to trimming and J lost 4 bases, with 12 bases between them. Germline V CDR1 and CDR2: SGHTA, FQGNSA. The CDR3 runs to 14 residues. The CDR3 nucleotides are TGTGCCAGCAGCTCCCTCCTCGGGGCAGATACGCAGTATTTT. Translating it yields CASSSLLGADTQYF.

V usage is TRBV6-5 and J usage is TRBJ2-7, with TRBD2 identical over 9 bases. The CDR3 length is 14 residues. CDR1 and CDR2 from the germline V gene are MNHEY and SVGAGI. Unmatched junction bases numbered 5, after V lost 5 bases and J lost 3 bases. CDR3 loop: CASSRTSDNYEQYF. CDR3 sequence (DNA): TGTGCCAGCAGTAGGACTAGCGATAACTACGAGCAGTACTTC.

V and J are TRBV5-1 and TRBJ2-2; 7 nucleotides agree with TRBD2. V trimming: 1 base; J trimming: 4 bases; junction bases outside the gene matches: 10. There are 17 residues in the CDR3. In germline, CDR1 is SGHRS, CDR2 YFSETQ. CDR3 loop: CASSLRYGGRSTGELFF. The CDR3 region has the DNA TGCGCCAGCAGCTTGAGGTACGGCGGGAGAAGCACCGGGGAGCTGTTTTTT.

V gene TRBV28 combines with J gene TRBJ2-2; D call uncertain. Germline values: CDR1 MDHEN, CDR2 SYDVKM. The V end lost 6 bases, the J end lost 5 bases, and 10 bases lay between the germline ends. This CDR3 has 13 amino acids. CDR3 region: CASRQPQTGELFF. For the CDR3, the DNA is TGTGCCAGCAGACAACCACAAACCGGGGAGCTGTTTTTT.

This chain joins TRBV5-4 and TRBJ1-2, with D hard to call. The V gene's germline CDR1 is SGHNT and CDR2 YYREEE (reference sequence). The length of the CDR3 is 14 residues. Deletions cut 1 base from V and 3 bases from J, with 10 bases between. The CDR3 region has the DNA TGTGCCAGCAGCTTGTTTTTCCGGGACTATGGCTACACCTTC. Amino acids: CASSLFFRDYGYTF.

This sequence joins TRBV5-1 and TRBJ2-1; 10 bases agree with TRBD1. The CDR3 totals 15 residues. Trimming at V came to 0 bases and at J to 6 bases, leaving 3 bases not matched to a gene. Germline values: CDR1 SGHRS, CDR2 YFSETQ. In DNA form, the CDR3 reads TGCGCCAGCAGCTTGGTCCGGACAGGGGGCAATGAGCAGTTCTTC. Amino acids: CASSLVRTGGNEQFF.

The count of this clone is one. This chain links TRBV11-2 with TRBJ2-5; 13 bases match TRBD2. Germline CDR1 SGHAT, CDR2 FQNNGV. V was pared by 0 bases and J by 11 bases, with 12 bases of the junction left unmatched. The CDR3 sequence is 17 residues long. CDR3 bases: TGTGCCAGCAGCTTAGACCATAGACTAGCGGGAGGACGGGAGCAGTACTTC. Translating gives CASSLDHRLAGGREQYF.

The chain recombines TRBV30 with TRBJ1-1; 10 bases agree with TRBD1. CDR1 and CDR2 from the germline V gene are GTSNPN and SVGIG (reference sequence). V gave up 8 bases and J gave up 5 bases; unmatched junction bases: 11. The CDR3 sequence is 14 residues long. CDR3 bases: TGTGCCGCCGGGACAGGGGTCGGAGGAACTGAAGCTTTCTTT. Its protein product is CAAGTGVGGTEAFF.

The CDR3 DNA is TGTGCCAGCAGTGAAGCGTGGCAGCAAGAGACCCAGTACTTC. Its protein product is CASSEAWQQETQYF. The V gene is TRBV6-1, the J gene TRBJ2-5, with D unclear. The CDR3 consists of 14 residues. Germline V gene sequence: CDR1 MNHNS, CDR2 SASEGT. Trimming stripped 0 bases from V and 2 bases from J, with 7 bases between.

The V and J genes are TRBV28 and TRBJ1-5; D remains ambiguous. Germline loops: CDR1 MDHEN, CDR2 SYDVKM. Trimming pared 3 bases from V and 2 bases from J, leaving 8 bases between. The CDR3 spans 14 residues. CDR3 loop: CASSLAEGNQPQHF. DNA for the CDR3: TGTGCCAGCAGTTTGGCAGAGGGCAATCAGCCCCAGCATTTT.

This sequence joins TRBV28 and TRBJ2-6, with D perhaps TRBD1 (6 bases). The CDR3 extends over 15 amino acids. Germline values: CDR1 MDHEN, CDR2 SYDVKM. Trimming removed 4 bases at V and 3 bases at J, with 10 bases between. The DNA of the CDR3 is TGTGCCAGCAGTTCTTCAGGGGTTGGGGCCAACGTCCTGACTTTC. It encodes CASSSSGVGANVLTF.

The chain links TRBV7-4 to TRBJ1-6; D gene uncertain. V was clipped by 5 bases and J by 8 bases, with 13 bases between them. Germline assignment: CDR1 SGHVT and CDR2 SQSDAQ. This CDR3 contains 14 residues. The CDR3 protein is CASSPRGSDSPLHF. As DNA, the CDR3 is TGTGCCAGCAGCCCCCGGGGTTCGGATTCACCCCTCCACTTT. The full variable domain, its missing parts supplied by reference TRBV7-4 and TRBJ1-6, is GAGVSQSPRYKVAKRGRDVALRCDSISGHVTLYWYRQTLGQGSEVLTYSQSDAQRDKSGRPSGRFSAERPERSVSTLKIQRTEQGDSAVYLCASSPRGSDSPLHFGNGTRLTVT.

V gene TRBV19 combines with J gene TRBJ2-1; maybe TRBD2 (5 bases). V was cut by 0 bases and J by 10 bases, with 13 bases left in between. Germline CDR1 is LNHDA and CDR2 is SQIVND (reference sequence). The CDR3 extends over 14 amino acids. The CDR3 is CASSIDPLEREQFF. DNA for the CDR3: TGTGCCAGTAGTATAGATCCCCTTGAGCGGGAGCAGTTCTTC. Using reference TRBV19 and TRBJ2-1 for the parts outside the CDR3, the full variable domain is DGGITQSPKYLFRKEGQNVTLSCEQNLNHDAMYWYRQDPGQGLRLIYYSQIVNDFQKGDIAEGYSVSREKKESFPLTVTSAQKNPTAFYLCASSIDPLEREQFFGPGTRLTVL.

The chain carries TRBV28 and TRBJ1-1, with a possible D match to TRBD1 (6 bases). Germline V gene lookup returns CDR1 MDHEN and CDR2 SYDVKM. The CDR3 totals 14 residues. The germline V and J ends were trimmed by 2 bases and 5 bases, with 12 bases remaining between them. CDR3 sequence (DNA): TGTGCCAGCAGTTTACTGGGGGGCGGGACTGAAGCTTTCTTT. Its protein product is CASSLLGGGTEAFF.

V usage is TRBV28 and J usage is TRBJ2-1, with D unclear. The germline V and J ends were trimmed by 2 bases and 0 bases, with 11 bases remaining between them. CDR1 MDHEN and CDR2 SYDVKM come from the germline V gene. This CDR3 is 16 amino acids long. The CDR3 protein is CASSLLPPSSYNEQFF. The CDR3 bases are TGTGCCAGCAGTTTACTCCCCCCTAGCTCCTACAATGAGCAGTTCTTC.

This chain links TRBV18 with TRBJ2-2; TRBD1 is a possible D gene (6 bases). Germline assignment: CDR1 KGHSH and CDR2 LQKENI. The CDR3 consists of 18 residues. V lost 3 bases, J lost 5 bases, and 22 bases lay in between. The CDR3 protein is CASSPMTGRTSGTGELFF. CDR3 in DNA: TGTGCCAGCTCACCGATGACAGGTCGTACCTCAGGAACCGGGGAGCTGTTTTTT.

The chain couples TRBV28 to TRBJ1-2; a possible D gene is TRBD1 (6 bases). The CDR3 has 15 amino acids. Trimming shortened V by 5 bases and J by 8 bases, and 21 bases separated the two germline ends. Germline V gives CDR1 MDHEN, CDR2 SYDVKM. The CDR3 region is CASSPKQGGGKGYTF. CDR3 nucleotides: TGTGCCAGCAGTCCCAAACAGGGAGGGGGGAAAGGCTACACCTTC.

V and J are TRBV21-1 and TRBJ2-7. TRBV21-1 has pseudogene status. The CDR3 totals 15 residues. The CDR3 sequence is CASSIMGRRRYEQYF. CDR3 bases: TGTGCCAGCAGCATAATGGGACGAAGACGCTACGAGCAGTACTTC.

This chain connects TRBV19 to TRBJ1-5; D is ambiguous. This CDR3 is built from 15 residues. The V end was cut by 5 bases, the J end by 0 bases, with 11 bases between. Looked up from germline, CDR1 is LNHDA and CDR2 is SQIVND (reference sequence). The CDR3 region is CASSFNIYSNQPQHF. The CDR3 region has the DNA TGTGCCAGTAGTTTCAATATTTATAGCAATCAGCCCCAGCATTTT.

The chain employs TRBV27 and TRBJ2-7; 9 bases map to TRBD1. The CDR3 has 14 amino acids. V shed 6 bases and J 4 bases; nucleotides not matched to a gene: 7. Per germline, CDR1 MNHEY and CDR2 SMNVEV (reference sequence). CDR3 coding DNA: TGTGCCAGCAGCCGGGACAGGGACCTGTACGAGCAGTACTTC. Its protein product is CASSRDRDLYEQYF.

The chain combines TRBV7-2 with TRBJ2-2; 7 bases fit TRBD2. This CDR3 spans 17 amino acids. Germline V CDR1 and CDR2: SGHTA, FQGNSA. J lost 1 base, V lost 5 bases, and 10 bases had no gene match. The CDR3 sequence is CASSLKRESQNTGELFF. The CDR3 nucleotides read TGTGCCAGCAGCCTGAAGCGGGAATCCCAGAACACCGGGGAGCTGTTTTTT.

CDR3: CASSQSVKLVIEQFF. In DNA form, the CDR3 reads TGTGCCAGCAGCCAATCCGTCAAACTAGTAATTGAGCAGTTCTTC. The rearrangement joins TRBV4-2 to TRBJ2-1; perhaps TRBD2 as D (5 bases). Germline V lookup: CDR1 LGHNA, CDR2 YNFKEQ. V lost 2 bases to trimming and J lost 9 bases, with 17 bases between them. CDR3 size: 15 residues.